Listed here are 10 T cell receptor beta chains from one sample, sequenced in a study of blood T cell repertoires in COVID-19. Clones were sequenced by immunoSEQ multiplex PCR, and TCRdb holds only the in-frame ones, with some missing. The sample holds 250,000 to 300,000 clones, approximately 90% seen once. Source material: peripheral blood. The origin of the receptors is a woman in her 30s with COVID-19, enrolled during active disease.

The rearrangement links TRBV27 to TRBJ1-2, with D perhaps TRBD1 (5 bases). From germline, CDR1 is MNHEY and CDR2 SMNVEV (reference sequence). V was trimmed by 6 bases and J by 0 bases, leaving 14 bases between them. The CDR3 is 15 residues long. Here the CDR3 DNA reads TGTGCCAGCAGAGGACACCACAACACTAACTATGGCTACACCTTC. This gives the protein CASRGHHNTNYGYTF.

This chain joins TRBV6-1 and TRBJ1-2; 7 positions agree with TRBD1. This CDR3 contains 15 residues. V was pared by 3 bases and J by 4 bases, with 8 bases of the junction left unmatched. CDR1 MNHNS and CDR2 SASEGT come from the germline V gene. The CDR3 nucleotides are TGTGCCAGCAGTGATACTGGACAGGCGGTCTATGGCTACACCTTC. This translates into CASSDTGQAVYGYTF.

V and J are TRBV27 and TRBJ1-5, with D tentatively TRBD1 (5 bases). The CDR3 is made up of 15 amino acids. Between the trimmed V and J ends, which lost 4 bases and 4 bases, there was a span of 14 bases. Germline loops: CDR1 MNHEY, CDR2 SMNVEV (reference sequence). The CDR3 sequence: CASSWSGRTNQPQHF. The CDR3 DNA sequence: TGTGCCAGCAGTTGGTCGGGCAGGACAAATCAGCCCCAGCATTTT.

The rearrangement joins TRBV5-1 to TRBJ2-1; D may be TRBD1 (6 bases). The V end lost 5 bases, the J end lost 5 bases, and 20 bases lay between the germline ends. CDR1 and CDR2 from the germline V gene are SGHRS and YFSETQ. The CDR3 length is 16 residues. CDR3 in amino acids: CASRTTTGIFDNEQFF. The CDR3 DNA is TGCGCCAGCAGGACCACCACAGGGATATTCGACAATGAGCAGTTCTTC.

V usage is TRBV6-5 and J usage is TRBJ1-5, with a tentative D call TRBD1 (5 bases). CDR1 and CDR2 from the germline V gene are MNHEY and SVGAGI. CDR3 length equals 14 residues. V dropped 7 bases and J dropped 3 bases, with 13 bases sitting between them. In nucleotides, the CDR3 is TGTGCCAGCACAGAATCAGGGCCCAATCAGCCCCAGCATTTT. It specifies CASTESGPNQPQHF.

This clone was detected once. The DNA of the CDR3 is TGTGCCTGGATGCCTTCTCTGACTAGCGGATCCTACAATGAGCAGTTCTTC. It specifies CAWMPSLTSGSYNEQFF. V gene TRBV30 combines with J gene TRBJ2-1; TRBD2 matches at 9 bases. The CDR3 is 17 residues long. Germline lookup yields CDR1 GTSNPN and CDR2 SVGIG (reference sequence). V shed 4 bases, J shed 1 base, and the junction held 11 bases outside the gene matches.

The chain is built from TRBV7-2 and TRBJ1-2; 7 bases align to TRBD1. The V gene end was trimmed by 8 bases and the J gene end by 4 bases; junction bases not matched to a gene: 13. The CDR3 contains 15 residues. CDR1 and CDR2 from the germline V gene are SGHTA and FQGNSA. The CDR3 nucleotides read TGTGCCAGCTCTACCGCCACCAACAGGGGCTATGGCTACACCTTC. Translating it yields CASSTATNRGYGYTF.

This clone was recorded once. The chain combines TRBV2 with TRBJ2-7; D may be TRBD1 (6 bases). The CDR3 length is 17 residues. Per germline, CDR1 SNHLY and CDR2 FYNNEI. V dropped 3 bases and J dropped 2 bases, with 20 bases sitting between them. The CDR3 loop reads CASSDVLPRDKAYEQYF. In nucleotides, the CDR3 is TGTGCCAGCAGTGATGTATTACCCCGGGACAAGGCCTACGAGCAGTACTTC.

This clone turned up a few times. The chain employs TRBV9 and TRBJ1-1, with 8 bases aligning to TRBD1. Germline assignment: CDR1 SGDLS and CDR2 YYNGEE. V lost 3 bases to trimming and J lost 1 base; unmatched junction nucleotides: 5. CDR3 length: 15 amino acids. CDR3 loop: CASSGRQGPNTEAFF. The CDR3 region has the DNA TGTGCCAGCAGCGGAAGACAGGGGCCGAACACTGAAGCTTTCTTT.

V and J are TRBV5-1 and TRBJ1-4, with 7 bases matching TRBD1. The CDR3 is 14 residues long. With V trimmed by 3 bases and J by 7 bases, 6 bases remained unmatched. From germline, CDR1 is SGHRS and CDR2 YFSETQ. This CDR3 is CASSWTGASEKLFF. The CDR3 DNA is TGCGCCAGCAGCTGGACAGGAGCTAGTGAAAAACTGTTTTTT.